This T cell receptor beta chain derives from a study of T-cell reconstitution after alpha-beta-depleted transplantation in children. General observations from the study: At day 60, the high TCRbeta diversity found in some patients originated from recipient T cells and thymic progenitors that had survived. At the one-year point after transplant, T-cell counts and TCRbeta diversity were found to come mostly from T cells that had been newly produced. It was reported that alpha-beta T cells came from several hundred expanded graft clones (about two months after transplant).

Unique molecular identifiers were incorporated when the TCRbeta library was constructed. TCRdb reanalysed the PCR reads using MiXCR and keeps one entry per CDR3 protein. The sample lists roughly 300,000 distinct CDR3 sequences, around a tenth seen once, with 20% to 25% in the top ten. The CDR3 length is 15 residues. CDR1 and CDR2 (germline): SGHAT, FQNNGV. V was trimmed by 0 bases and J by 5 bases, leaving 13 bases between them. This clonotype was seen many times. Antigen: not known. V usage is TRBV11-2 and J usage is TRBJ2-5; D may be TRBD1 (5 bases). Sequences were derived from peripheral blood, sampled 180 days after TCRalphabeta/CD19-depleted stem cell transplant. The receptor was derived from a male patient between 2 and 10 years old who had a stem cell transplant for chronic granulomatous disease, so the T cells may come from the graft donor. The CDR3 reads CASSLEAGSLETQYF. CDR3 bases: TGTGCCAGCAGCTTAGAGGCAGGGTCGTTGGAGACCCAGTACTTC.